The entry below describes one T cell receptor beta chain. The antigen remains undetermined. Germline V gives CDR1 MDHEN, CDR2 SYDVKM. This CDR3 is built from 14 residues. J gave up 15 bases and V 2 bases, and 6 bases lay outside the gene matches. The data stem from a study of cytomegalovirus exposure and HLA in healthy donors. General study points: TCR beta V- and J-gene trimming was later associated with a missense DCLRE1C variant.

The PCR made use of 60 Vbeta and 13 Jbeta primers. Produced via immunoSEQ multiplex PCR; TCRdb's table is partial and in-frame only. Among some 150,000 clones listed, over 60% were seen once. Sequencing used PBMCs. V and J are TRBV28 and TRBJ2-1; TRBD2 aligns across 14 bases. This clonotype was sampled from a female donor in good health and CMV-seronegative. In nucleotides, the CDR3 is TGTGCCAGCAGTTTAGGGACTAGCGGGAGCACCCGGTTCTTC. Its translation is CASSLGTSGSTRFF.